Shown below are 9 T cell receptor beta chains from a single sample sequenced in a study of cytomegalovirus exposure and HLA in healthy donors. Method: immunoSEQ multiplex PCR; TCRdb's copy keeps in-frame clones and lacks some. The sample yields around 160,000 clones, 88% seen once. Material for sequencing was PBMCs. The receptors stem from a man between 18 and 35 years old in good health and CMV-seronegative.

V gene TRBV6-5 combines with J gene TRBJ2-2; perhaps TRBD2 as D (6 bases). Trimming took off 0 bases at V and 5 bases at J, with 7 bases between the two ends. CDR3 length: 14 amino acids. Germline loops: CDR1 MNHEY, CDR2 SVGAGI. The CDR3 DNA is TGTGCCAGCAGTTACTCGCGGGGTACCGGGGAGCTGTTTTTT. It yields the protein CASSYSRGTGELFF.

This clone was recorded once. This chain joins TRBV6-9 and TRBJ1-4, with 8 bases aligning to TRBD1. CDR1 and CDR2 (germline): MNHGY, SVAAGI. The trim removed 2 bases at V and 8 bases at J, leaving 4 bases unmatched. The CDR3 is 14 amino acids. CDR3 amino acids: CASSYGDRGEKLFF. CDR3 DNA: TGTGCCAGCAGTTATGGTGACAGGGGCGAAAAACTGTTTTTT.

V and J are TRBV30 and TRBJ1-3; D is undetermined. This CDR3 region has 15 residues. Germline CDR1 and CDR2: GTSNPN and SVGIG (reference sequence). Trimming took 0 bases from V and 0 from J, leaving 9 bases between them. The CDR3 coding sequence is TGTGCCTGGAGTGTGGGAGTTTCCTCTGGAAACACCATATATTTT. It yields the protein CAWSVGVSSGNTIYF.

This chain's CDR3 is CSVEGTTGHNEQFF. The CDR3 DNA reads as TGCAGCGTTGAAGGAACGACAGGGCACAATGAGCAGTTCTTC. The chain uses TRBV29-1 and TRBJ2-1; 7 bases align to TRBD1. Germline CDR1 SQVTM, CDR2 ANQGSEA. Trimming cost V 1 base and J 5 bases; bases outside gene matches: 5. The CDR3 has 14 amino acids.

This clone was observed a handful of times. The CDR3: CASSVGGGSYNEQFF. In DNA form, the CDR3 reads TGTGCCAGCAGTGTTGGGGGAGGATCGTACAATGAGCAGTTCTTC. The chain couples TRBV6-1 to TRBJ2-1; the D gene is possibly TRBD2 (6 bases). V lost 4 bases to trimming and J lost 4 bases, with 14 bases between them. This CDR3 is 15 amino acids long. Germline loops: CDR1 MNHNS, CDR2 SASEGT.

The CDR3 here is CASREDSSSYNEQFF. The DNA for the CDR3 is TGTGCCAGCAGAGAGGACTCGAGCTCCTACAATGAGCAGTTCTTC. This chain connects TRBV2 to TRBJ2-1; D perhaps matches TRBD2 (5 bases). V was pared by 6 bases and J by 0 bases, with 12 bases between. The CDR3 sequence is 15 residues long. Germline CDR1 is SNHLY and CDR2 is FYNNEI.

The chain couples TRBV5-1 to TRBJ1-5, with D maybe TRBD1 (5 bases). V was trimmed by 4 bases and J by 0 bases, leaving 11 bases between them. CDR3 length equals 15 residues. Germline CDR1 SGHRS, CDR2 YFSETQ. In DNA, the CDR3 is TGCGCCAGCAGCCCGGGCGGACATAGCAATCAGCCCCAGCATTTT. Encoded protein: CASSPGGHSNQPQHF.

The chain links TRBV5-4 to TRBJ2-6; D is possibly TRBD2 (5 bases). Per the germline V gene, CDR1 is SGHNT and CDR2 is YYREEE (reference sequence). The CDR3 has 15 residues. The ends were cut back, 0 bases at V and 3 bases at J, with 7 bases in the middle. CDR3 region: CASSLGTYGANVLTF. The CDR3 DNA reads TGTGCCAGCAGCTTGGGGACTTATGGGGCCAACGTCCTGACTTTC.

The rearrangement joins TRBV6-5 to TRBJ2-7; D is undetermined. The CDR3 contains 11 residues. The germline gives CDR1 MNHEY, CDR2 SVGAGI. Trimming shortened V by 7 bases and J by 6 bases, and 10 bases separated the two germline ends. CDR3 in amino acids: CASTSRLEQYF. The CDR3 DNA reads as TGTGCCAGCACCTCGAGGCTCGAGCAGTACTTC.